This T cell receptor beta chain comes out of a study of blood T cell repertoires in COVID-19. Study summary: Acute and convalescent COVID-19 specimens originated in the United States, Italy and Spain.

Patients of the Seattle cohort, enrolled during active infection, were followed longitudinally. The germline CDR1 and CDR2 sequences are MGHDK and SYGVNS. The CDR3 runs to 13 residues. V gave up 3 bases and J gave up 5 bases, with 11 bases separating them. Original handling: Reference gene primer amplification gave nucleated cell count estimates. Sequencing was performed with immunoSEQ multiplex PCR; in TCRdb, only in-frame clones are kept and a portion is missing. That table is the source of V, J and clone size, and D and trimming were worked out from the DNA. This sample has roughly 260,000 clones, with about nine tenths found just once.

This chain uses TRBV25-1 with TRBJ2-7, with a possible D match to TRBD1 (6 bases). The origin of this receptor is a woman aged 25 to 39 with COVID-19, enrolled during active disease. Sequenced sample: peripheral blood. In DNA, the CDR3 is TGTGCCAGCAGTGAGATTAAGGGGGACGAGCAGTACTTC. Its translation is CASSEIKGDEQYF.